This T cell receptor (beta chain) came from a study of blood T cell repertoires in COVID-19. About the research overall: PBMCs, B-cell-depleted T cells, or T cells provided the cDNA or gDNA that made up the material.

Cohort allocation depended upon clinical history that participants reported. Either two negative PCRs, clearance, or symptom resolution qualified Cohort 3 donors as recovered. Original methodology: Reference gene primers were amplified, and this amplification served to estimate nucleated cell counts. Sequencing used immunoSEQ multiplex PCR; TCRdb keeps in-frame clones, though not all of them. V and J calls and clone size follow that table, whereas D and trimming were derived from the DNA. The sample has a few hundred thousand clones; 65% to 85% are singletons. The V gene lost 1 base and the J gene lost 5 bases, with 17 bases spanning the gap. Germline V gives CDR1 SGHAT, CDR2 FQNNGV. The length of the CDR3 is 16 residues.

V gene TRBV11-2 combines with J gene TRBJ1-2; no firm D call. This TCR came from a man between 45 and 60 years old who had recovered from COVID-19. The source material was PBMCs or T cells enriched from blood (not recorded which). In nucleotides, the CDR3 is TGTGCCAGCAGCTTAGTGTCATCAAGCCCCCTTTATGGCTACACCTTC. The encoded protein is CASSLVSSSPLYGYTF.